The present T cell receptor (beta chain) was sequenced within a study of prognosis after radiotherapy for stage I lung cancer (dated by TCRdb to the early 2020s). The study in broad terms: Fewer than 20 stage I NSCLC patients were enrolled in Nanjing, China, between early 2018 and January 2019. There were roughly 15 patients with newly diagnosed primary stage I lung tumors and five patients with oligometastatic NSCLC after surgical resection of the primary tumor. Every patient was deemed medically inoperable, roughly twelve because of comorbidities and more than 5 because they refused surgery. The cohort included about a dozen men and more than 5 women, with a median age of approximately 74 years and a range of roughly 53 to 90 years. Tumor histology was squamous cell carcinoma in six or seven patients and adenocarcinoma in roughly 13. Using image-guided IMRT or VMAT, SBRT was delivered in 3 to 5 fractions at a biologically effective dose of at least 100 Gy. SBRT was not combined with any concurrent therapy in any patient. About 20% of the 19 patients developed distant metastases after SBRT, at a median of around seven months; the other 15 showed no significant progression. This study profiled peripheral blood TCR beta repertoires from stage I NSCLC patients before and after stereotactic body radiotherapy and linked the repertoires to distant failure. The study took one blood sample before SBRT and one after SBRT from each of approximately 19 patients and sequenced all 38 samples.

Points the paper makes about the study in general: Limitations of the study included a small cohort and short follow-up, and the study findings need independent validation. Post-SBRT Shannon entropy and its change from baseline were lower in patients who developed distant metastases; baseline Shannon entropy was not associated with metastases. After SBRT, the count of unique TCR clones dropped from a median of roughly 10,000 beforehand to 6,000 to 7,500 afterward (Wilcoxon paired P=0.011). Tumor specificity of expanded TCR clones was not determined. Differences by metastasis status were reportedly seen in TRBV and TRBJ usage frequencies, involving two V genes at baseline and, after SBRT, 8 or 9 V genes and two J genes. None of the reported P values were adjusted for multiple comparisons.

Trimming costs V 4 bases and J 5 bases, and their ends lie 16 bases apart. Per the germline V gene, SGHRS is the CDR1 and YFSETQ is the CDR2. The CDR3, from cysteine to phenylalanine, totals 15 residues. The CDR3 DNA has 45 bases and is translated from base 1. Two rounds of multiplex PCR were used to amplify the TCR beta CDR3 region from genomic DNA. The first PCR round used primers specific to each TRBV and TRBJ gene, with sequences filed in Chinese patent CN105087789A. The second PCR round used universal primers. The Roche High Pure PCR Template Preparation Kit was used to extract genomic DNA from the frozen PBMCs. Paired-end sequencing with 151 bp reads was performed on the libraries using an Illumina HiSeq 3000. In the paper's pipeline: CutAdapt was used to remove raw reads lacking the multiplex PCR primer sequences. High-quality paired reads were merged into contigs with PEAR. By aligning each contig to reference sequences, MiXCR assigned the TRB V, D and J gene segments to that contig. To remove sequencing errors, CDR3 sequences were clustered according to base quality and sequence similarity. Diversity was measured as Shannon entropy normalized by the natural log of productive TCR sequence number. One minus Shannon entropy divided by the natural log of the number of unique clonotypes was used as the definition of clonality. Using the Youden index from ROC curves, the researchers picked the repertoire-metric cut-offs for progression-free survival, and all analyses were carried out in R 3.5.3. Clones were called with MiXCR by TCRdb after fastp trimmed the public reads at Q25, and only in-frame beta chains were retained. Each CDR3 protein appears once, grouped with its most common genes and DNA. TCRdb, not the authors, supplied the V and J calls. The sample includes fewer than 40,000 distinct CDR3 sequences, with less than 35% observed a single time. Clones ranked in the top ten supply more than 30% of the sample.

All patients had node-negative disease on CT and PET/CT, and none had a history of other malignancies or had previously received chemotherapy or radiotherapy. At each of the two time points, about 6.3 milliliters of peripheral venous blood were collected into EDTA tubes. Ficoll-Paque Plus density-gradient centrifugation was used to isolate PBMCs. Right after collection, samples were placed at -80 degrees C and kept there until analysis. About this clonotype: Its binding antigen is unknown. Base quality data are lacking; no much larger clone is found one base away.

The sequence was collected from a donor over 45 with non-small cell lung cancer. This material consisted of PBMCs, taken before or after stereotactic body radiation therapy (not recorded which). This chain is built from TRBV5-1 and TRBJ2-1, with no D gene named confidently. The CDR3 protein: CASSEAPNGNNEQFF. The nucleotides are TGCGCCAGCAGCGAGGCACCAAATGGGAACAATGAGCAGTTCTTC.